This record covers a single TCR beta chain. TCRdb ran MiXCR on the 5' RACE reads and lists one entry per CDR3 protein. The sample has about 94,000 distinct CDR3 sequences, roughly 13% seen once. The V end lost 2 bases, the J end lost 7 bases, and 12 bases lay between the germline ends. Germline-derived CDR1 and CDR2 are MNHNS and SASEGT. The CDR3 is made up of 13 amino acids. This entry comes from a study of early T cells in non-severe SARS-CoV-2 infection. On the study more broadly: The input, bulk RNA from unsorted whole blood, was sequenced, and chains were unpaired.

The chain combines TRBV6-1 with TRBJ2-7; D perhaps matches TRBD1 (6 bases). This TCR was recovered from an adult who was a healthcare worker with PCR-confirmed SARS-CoV-2 infection or an uninfected control (not recorded which). The sample was whole blood. CDR3 DNA: TGTGCCAGCAGTGAATCTCACAGGGAGGAGCAGTACTTC. As protein: CASSESHREEQYF.